One and the same sample provided the 2 T cell receptor beta chains below, sequenced in a study of shared clonotypes between healthy human individuals. Only in-frame clones appear in the TCRdb table, and some are missing; sequencing was by immunoSEQ multiplex PCR. The table shows roughly 2.5 million clones, with just over 90% occurring only once. Sequenced material: naive CD4+ T cells sorted from blood. The subset denotes: CD45RA+ positively selected. Receptor source: a man aged 18 to 29 in good health.

The rearrangement joins TRBV7-9 to TRBJ1-5; 7 bases agree with TRBD1. CDR3 length: 15 amino acids. CDR1 and CDR2 (germline): SEHNR, FQNEAQ (reference sequence). J gave up 9 bases and V 4 bases, and 12 bases lay outside the gene matches. CDR3 bases: TGTGCCAGCAGCTCCGCCGGGGGGACAGAGAGGCCCCAGCATTTT. Encoded protein: CASSSAGGTERPQHF. The whole variable domain, remainder taken from reference TRBV7-9 and TRBJ1-5, is DTGVSQNPRHKITKRGQNVTFRCDPISEHNRLYWYRQTLGQGPEFLTYFQNEAQLEKSRLLSDRFSAERPKGSFSTLEIQRTEQGDSAMYLCASSSAGGTERPQHFGDGTRLSIL.

V is TRBV2 and J is TRBJ2-5; D possibly matches TRBD1 or TRBD2 (6 bases each). The CDR3 extends over 12 amino acids. V was clipped by 6 bases and J by 5 bases, with 10 bases between them. Germline-derived CDR1 and CDR2 are SNHLY and FYNNEI. The CDR3 DNA sequence: TGTGCCAGCAGCTCGGGGGCGGAGACCCAGTACTTC. Its protein is CASSSGAETQYF.